One sample yielded the 25 T cell receptor beta chains listed below, sequenced in a study of blood T cell repertoires in COVID-19. Profiled with immunoSEQ multiplex PCR; TCRdb holds only in-frame clones, not every one. The data hold around 60,000 clones, with around 70% observed a single time. The sample consisted of peripheral blood. The receptors were gathered from a woman in her 70s with COVID-19, enrolled during active disease.

This rearrangement joins TRBV14 to TRBJ2-2; TRBD2 aligns across 9 bases. J gave up 4 bases and V 0 bases, and 9 bases lay outside the gene matches. The CDR3 contains 18 residues. From germline, CDR1 is SGHDN and CDR2 FVKESK. The CDR3 region has the DNA TGTGCCAGCAGCCAAGAACGTAGCGGGAGAATGGGCACCGGGGAGCTGTTTTTT. This encodes CASSQERSGRMGTGELFF. The full variable domain, in which reference TRBV14 and TRBJ2-2 provide the parts outside the CDR3, is EAGVTQFPSHSVIEKGQTVTLRCDPISGHDNLYWYRRVMGKEIKFLLHFVKESKQDESGMPNNRFLAERTGGTYSTLKVQPAELEDSGVYFCASSQERSGRMGTGELFFGEGSRLTVL.

This chain connects TRBV27 to TRBJ1-4, with 9 bases lining up with TRBD1. The junction had 4 bases not matched to a gene; V was cut back by 2 bases and J by 0 bases. Germline lookup yields CDR1 MNHEY and CDR2 SMNVEV (reference sequence). This CDR3 spans 17 amino acids. The CDR3 loop reads CASSLRRTGATNEKLFF. The CDR3 coding sequence is TGTGCCAGCAGTTTAAGAAGGACAGGGGCAACTAATGAAAAACTGTTTTTT.

J is TRBJ1-1 and V is TRBV5-4; 7 positions agree with TRBD1. With V trimmed by 4 bases and J by 4 bases, 7 bases remained unmatched. The CDR3 contains 14 residues. CDR1 and CDR2 (germline): SGHNT, YYREEE (reference sequence). This CDR3 is CASSHGDRFTEAFF. The CDR3 DNA sequence: TGTGCCAGCAGCCACGGGGACAGATTCACTGAAGCTTTCTTT.

The gene calls are TRBV7-2 and TRBJ1-1; 9 bases line up with TRBD1. This CDR3 is built from 18 residues. Germline lookup yields CDR1 SGHTA and CDR2 FQGNSA. The junction had 12 bases not matched to a gene; V was cut back by 1 base and J by 3 bases. The CDR3 DNA reads TGTGCCAGCAGCTTAGGGTCGGGACAGGGTGTGTGGGACACTGAAGCTTTCTTT. Translation gives CASSLGSGQGVWDTEAFF. Looking up the rest from reference TRBV7-2 and TRBJ1-1 gives the full variable domain: GAGVSQSPSNKVTEKGKDVELRCDPISGHTALYWYRQSLGQGLEFLIYFQGNSAPDKSGLPSDRFSAERTGGSVSTLTIQRTQQEDSAVYLCASSLGSGQGVWDTEAFFGQGTRLTVV.

The rearrangement uses TRBV7-9 and TRBJ2-3, with TRBD2 matching 11 bases. V lost 1 base to trimming and J lost 2 bases; unmatched junction nucleotides: 8. The V gene's germline CDR1 is SEHNR and CDR2 FQNEAQ (reference sequence). This CDR3 comprises 18 residues. CDR3: CASSLDLAGGPITDTQYF. As DNA, the CDR3 is TGTGCCAGCAGCTTAGATCTAGCGGGGGGACCGATCACAGATACGCAGTATTTT.

V and J are TRBV12-3 or TRBV12-4 and TRBJ1-2; the D is unclear. V was pared by 3 bases and J by 1 base, with 6 bases between. CDR3 size: 13 residues. Here the CDR3 DNA reads TGTGCCAGCAGTTTCGGTCGTAACTATGGCTACACCTTC. Translation: CASSFGRNYGYTF.

The chain joins TRBV11-2 to TRBJ1-2, with D perhaps TRBD1 (5 bases). Trimming pared 5 bases from V and 8 bases from J, leaving 18 bases between. The CDR3 is made up of 14 amino acids. CDR1 SGHAT and CDR2 FQNNGV come from the germline V gene. CDR3: CASSPARGGGGYTF. The CDR3 DNA follows: TGTGCCAGCAGCCCGGCAAGGGGAGGAGGGGGCTACACCTTC.

This clone was found a few times. The chain employs TRBV5-4 and TRBJ2-2; D not certain. The V gene lost 0 bases and the J gene lost 1 base, with 4 bases spanning the gap. Germline CDR1 and CDR2: SGHNT and YYREEE (reference sequence). This CDR3 is 14 amino acids long. The CDR3 is CASSLVGNTGELFF. CDR3 nucleotides: TGTGCCAGCAGCTTGGTCGGGAACACCGGGGAGCTGTTTTTT. The full variable domain, its missing parts supplied by reference TRBV5-4 and TRBJ2-2, is ETGVTQSPTHLIKTRGQQVTLRCSSQSGHNTVSWYQQALGQGPQFIFQYYREEENGRGNFPPRFSGLQFPNYSSELNVNALELDDSALYLCASSLVGNTGELFFGEGSRLTVL.

J is TRBJ2-1 and V is TRBV19, with 13 bases identical to TRBD2. Germline V gene sequence: CDR1 LNHDA, CDR2 SQIVND (reference sequence). With V trimmed by 2 bases and J by 0 bases, 10 bases remained unmatched. This CDR3 comprises 20 residues. The CDR3 sequence: CASSIRWTSGSSGSYNEQFF. In DNA form, the CDR3 reads TGTGCCAGTAGTATAAGGTGGACTAGCGGGAGTAGTGGCTCCTACAATGAGCAGTTCTTC.

For the CDR3, the DNA is TGTGCCAGCAGCGTAGCTCGGACTAGCGGGGGGGCGGTCACCGGGGAGCTGTTTTTT. This translates into CASSVARTSGGAVTGELFF. V is TRBV9 and J is TRBJ2-2, with 15 nucleotides matching TRBD2. Germline lookup yields CDR1 SGDLS and CDR2 YYNGEE. This CDR3 comprises 19 residues. The junction had 7 bases not matched to a gene; V was cut back by 0 bases and J by 4 bases.

This rearrangement joins TRBV7-7 to TRBJ2-2; 8 bases fit TRBD1. This CDR3 has 15 amino acids. With V trimmed by 5 bases and J by 4 bases, 6 bases remained unmatched. Germline CDR1 is SSHAT and CDR2 is FNYEAQ (reference sequence). The CDR3 loop is CASSQFTGGTGELFF. CDR3 in DNA: TGTGCCAGCAGCCAATTTACAGGGGGCACCGGGGAGCTGTTTTTT.

This clone was counted many times. V is TRBV4-2 and J is TRBJ1-5; D is possibly TRBD1 (5 bases). Germline values: CDR1 LGHNA, CDR2 YNFKEQ. The CDR3 has 16 residues. V lost 4 bases and J lost 4, with 17 bases in between. CDR3 region: CASSPTNRGNNQPQHF. In DNA, the CDR3 is TGTGCCAGCAGCCCAACAAACCGGGGGAATAATCAGCCCCAGCATTTT.

This chain uses TRBV7-2 with TRBJ2-1, with D perhaps TRBD2 (6 bases). The CDR3 is 16 residues long. CDR1 is SGHTA and CDR2 is FQGNSA in the germline V gene. Trimming left V 1 base short and J 2 bases short, with 12 bases between. Written as DNA, the CDR3 is TGTGCCAGCAGCTTAGGGCGGTGGGGGGCCTACAATGAGCAGTTCTTC. It is translated as CASSLGRWGAYNEQFF.

The V and J genes are TRBV5-4 and TRBJ2-7; the match to TRBD1 covers 8 bases. In germline, CDR1 is SGHNT, CDR2 YYREEE (reference sequence). The junction had 6 bases not matched to a gene; V was cut back by 2 bases and J by 2 bases. The CDR3 has 15 residues. CDR3 DNA: TGTGCCAGCAGCTTTGGGACACAGGGGGCCTACGAGCAGTACTTC. Translating it yields CASSFGTQGAYEQYF.

The CDR3 DNA reads TGTGCCAGCAGTTATCGGGACTCGACCAACAAAGGCGAAAACACCATATATTTT. This gives the protein CASSYRDSTNKGENTIYF. The chain employs TRBV2 and TRBJ1-3; tentative D call: TRBD1 (5 bases). Germline assignment: CDR1 SNHLY and CDR2 FYNNEI. The CDR3 sequence is 18 residues long. V was trimmed by 5 bases and J by 6 bases, leaving 26 bases between them.

This clone appeared a few times. The J gene is TRBJ2-3, the V gene TRBV6-2 or TRBV6-3; TRBD2 matches at 7 bases. The CDR3 is 15 residues long. From germline, CDR1 is MNHEY and CDR2 SVGEGT. The V segment lost 4 bases and the J segment 2 bases; nucleotides outside the gene matches: 6. The CDR3 here is CASSWRGTYTDTQYF. Written as DNA, the CDR3 is TGTGCCAGCAGTTGGCGGGGGACCTACACAGATACGCAGTATTTT.

The CDR3 nucleotides read TGTGCCAGTAGCGGCGACAGGGACACGTACTATAATTCACCCCTCCACTTT. Residues: CASSGDRDTYYNSPLHF. The gene calls are TRBV19 and TRBJ1-6, with 7 bases lining up with TRBD1. The junction had 11 bases not matched to a gene; V was cut back by 6 bases and J by 3 bases. This CDR3 has 17 residues. Looked up from germline, CDR1 is LNHDA and CDR2 is SQIVND (reference sequence).

This clone was picked up a small number of times. The chain links TRBV15 to TRBJ2-1, with TRBD2 matching 9 bases. This CDR3 is built from 15 residues. Germline V CDR1 and CDR2: LNHNV, YYDKDF (reference sequence). V gave up 3 bases and J gave up 5 bases; unmatched junction bases: 5. The DNA for the CDR3 is TGTGCCACCAGCAGCGGACTAGCGAGCAACAATGAGCAGTTCTTC. Amino acid sequence: CATSSGLASNNEQFF.

The rearrangement uses TRBV4-1 and TRBJ1-1, with 8 bases identical to TRBD1. Germline CDR1 reads MGHRA; CDR2 reads YSYEKL. The CDR3 is 15 amino acids. After removal of 1 base from V and 9 bases from J, the junction contained 10 bases not matched to a gene. DNA for the CDR3: TGCGCCAGCAGCCAAGGGGTCCAGGGGGCATCGAAAGCTTTCTTT. Translation gives CASSQGVQGASKAFF.

This chain joins TRBV7-9 and TRBJ2-5; tentative D call: TRBD2 (6 bases). The CDR3 spans 15 residues. V was cut by 1 base and J by 5 bases, with 14 bases left in between. Germline assignment: CDR1 SEHNR and CDR2 FQNEAQ (reference sequence). This CDR3 reads CASSLGLQAGETQYF. Written as DNA, the CDR3 is TGTGCCAGCAGCTTAGGCCTTCAGGCGGGGGAGACCCAGTACTTC.

The rearrangement uses TRBV5-1 and TRBJ1-2, with 8 bases aligning to TRBD1. V trimming: 4 bases; J trimming: 5 bases; junction bases outside the gene matches: 7. The CDR3 length is 14 residues. From germline, CDR1 is SGHRS and CDR2 YFSETQ. CDR3 DNA sequence: TGCGCCAGCAGCGGCACGGACAGGGCGTATGGCTACACCTTC. Amino acid sequence: CASSGTDRAYGYTF.

The chain combines TRBV18 with TRBJ2-1, with TRBD2 identical over 7 bases. Per germline, CDR1 KGHSH and CDR2 LQKENI. The CDR3 covers 17 residues. V lost 2 bases to trimming and J lost 3 bases; unmatched junction nucleotides: 10. DNA for the CDR3: TGTGCCAGCTCACCAGAGCGGGGAGGGGACGGCTACAATGAGCAGTTCTTC. Protein sequence: CASSPERGGDGYNEQFF.

The chain is built from TRBV7-9 and TRBJ1-1; possible D gene TRBD1, 6 bases. The CDR3 runs to 13 residues. The V and J ends lost 5 bases and 4 bases respectively, with 11 bases between them. The germline CDR1 and CDR2 sequences are SEHNR and FQNEAQ (reference sequence). CDR3 DNA sequence: TGTGCCAGCAGCCTTACAGGGCCCACTGAAGCTTTCTTT. Translation gives CASSLTGPTEAFF.

This chain links TRBV10-3 with TRBJ1-6; possible D gene TRBD1, 6 bases. The V gene's germline CDR1 is ENHRY and CDR2 SYGVKD. V was trimmed by 0 bases and J by 8 bases, leaving 14 bases between them. The CDR3 runs to 16 residues. CDR3 residues: CAISESGAPRYSPLHF. For the CDR3, the DNA is TGTGCCATCAGTGAGTCGGGGGCACCTCGATATTCACCCCTCCACTTT.

This chain connects TRBV15 to TRBJ2-7, with D unresolved. Germline loops: CDR1 LNHNV, CDR2 YYDKDF (reference sequence). The V end lost 11 bases, the J end lost 0 bases, and 14 bases lay between the germline ends. The CDR3 runs 13 residues. The CDR3 region is CAASRGRSYEQYF. In DNA form, the CDR3 reads TGTGCCGCAAGTCGAGGCCGCTCCTACGAGCAGTACTTC.